The 15 T cell receptor beta chains listed next were all sequenced from one sample in a study of response to subunit inactivated influenza vaccine. Using its own MiXCR run on the RT-PCR reads, TCRdb lists one record per CDR3 protein. The table shows about 540,000 distinct CDR3 sequences, with approximately 22% occurring only once. The data were also submitted as part of a second study, on T cells expressing NK-cell markers. That study reports: Scientists made TCR beta cDNA using 5'RACE template switching with UMIs.

The sequencing used CD4+ T cells sorted from PBMCs, collected 11 to 12 days after vaccination. The source of these receptors is a man between 45 and 60 years old who received an inactivated influenza vaccine.

The V gene is TRBV5-1, the J gene TRBJ2-3; 10 nucleotides align to TRBD2. This CDR3 region has 16 residues. The trim removed 6 bases at V and 3 bases at J, leaving 10 bases unmatched. Germline V lookup: CDR1 SGHRS, CDR2 YFSETQ. CDR3 loop: CASTLLAGVMTDTQYF. The DNA for the CDR3 is TGCGCCAGCACCCTTCTAGCGGGAGTTATGACAGATACGCAGTATTTT.

There are a few counts of this clonotype. The gene calls are TRBV9 and TRBJ1-1; D is undetermined. Deletions cut 3 bases from V and 11 bases from J, with 14 bases between. The CDR3 contains 12 residues. Germline V gene data show CDR1 as SGDLS and CDR2 as YYNGEE. CDR3 DNA sequence: TGTGCCAGCAGCGCGGACCCATCAGAGGCTTTCTTT. Protein sequence: CASSADPSEAFF.

This clonotype was found a few times. The chain combines TRBV20-1 with TRBJ2-2, with TRBD2 identical over 11 bases. V shed 2 bases and J 6 bases; nucleotides not matched to a gene: 8. The CDR3 runs 16 residues. Germline CDR1 is DFQATT and CDR2 is SNEGSKA (reference sequence). This chain's CDR3 is CSARPSGGPRSGELFF. In nucleotides, the CDR3 is TGCAGTGCTAGACCTAGCGGGGGGCCCCGCTCCGGGGAGCTGTTTTTT.

V usage is TRBV12-3 or TRBV12-4 and J usage is TRBJ2-1; D is possibly TRBD1 (6 bases). Trimming stripped 5 bases from V and 5 bases from J, with 16 bases between. The CDR3 has 15 residues. The CDR3 DNA is TGTGCCAGCAGTACGACAGGTCCCGGGGACAATGAGCAGTTCTTC. Its protein is CASSTTGPGDNEQFF.

The J gene is TRBJ1-5, the V gene TRBV6-1, with D possibly matching TRBD1 (6 bases). Per the germline V gene, CDR1 is MNHNS and CDR2 is SASEGT. Trimming pared 5 bases from V and 6 bases from J, leaving 17 bases between. The CDR3 contains 15 residues. The CDR3 nucleotides read TGTGCCAGCAGTCCCGGGGGGGCTTACAGTCAGCCCCAGCATTTT. Its protein is CASSPGGAYSQPQHF.

The chain combines TRBV4-3 with TRBJ2-7; 7 bases align to TRBD2. The trim removed 1 base at V and 6 bases at J, leaving 6 bases unmatched. Germline V gene sequence: CDR1 LGHNA, CDR2 YSLEER. The CDR3 consists of 14 residues. The CDR3 DNA reads as TGCGCCAGCAGCCAAGTCAGCGGGGTTGGCGAGCAGTACTTC. Encoded protein: CASSQVSGVGEQYF.

In this sample, this clonotype turned up a few times. The chain recombines TRBV29-1 with TRBJ2-3, with D perhaps TRBD1 (6 bases). The germline V gene has CDR1 SQVTM and CDR2 ANQGSEA. The V end lost 0 bases, the J end lost 4 bases, and 8 bases lay between the germline ends. CDR3 size: 13 residues. CDR3 in amino acids: CSVEENRADTQYF. The CDR3 DNA reads TGCAGCGTTGAAGAAAACAGGGCAGATACGCAGTATTTT.

The J gene is TRBJ2-3, the V gene TRBV7-2, with unresolved D. V was pared by 6 bases and J by 4 bases, with 11 bases between. The germline V gene has CDR1 SGHTA and CDR2 FQGNSA. This CDR3 contains 13 residues. Here the CDR3 reads CASRGLGSDTQYF. The DNA of the CDR3 is TGTGCCAGCAGGGGGTTAGGATCAGATACGCAGTATTTT. Full variable domain (rest looked up from reference TRBV7-2 and TRBJ2-3): GAGVSQSPSNKVTEKGKDVELRCDPISGHTALYWYRQSLGQGLEFLIYFQGNSAPDKSGLPSDRFSAERTGGSVSTLTIQRTQQEDSAVYLCASRGLGSDTQYFGPGTRLTVL.

The rearrangement joins TRBV6-1 to TRBJ1-6, with a weak D call TRBD1 (5 bases). CDR3 length equals 16 residues. CDR1 MNHNS and CDR2 SASEGT come from the germline V gene. Trimming removed 3 bases at V and 6 bases at J, with 15 bases between. CDR3 protein: CASSDPTGTSNSPLHF. DNA for the CDR3: TGTGCCAGCAGTGATCCTACCGGGACGAGTAATTCACCCCTCCACTTT.

The J gene is TRBJ1-6, the V gene TRBV7-9; unclear D gene. CDR3 length equals 14 residues. Germline V gene data show CDR1 as SEHNR and CDR2 as FQNEAQ (reference sequence). The V gene lost 5 bases and the J gene lost 9 bases, with 14 bases spanning the gap. Here the CDR3 DNA reads TGTGCCAGCAGCGCCGGTGGGGATTCTTCACCCCTCCACTTT. It encodes CASSAGGDSSPLHF.

This clonotype has a handful of counts. Written as DNA, the CDR3 is TGCAGCGTTGAAGATCGGATACCCGGAAATGAAAAACTGTTTTTT. Its protein is CSVEDRIPGNEKLFF. The chain uses TRBV29-1 and TRBJ1-4; D is undetermined. There are 15 residues in the CDR3. V dropped 0 bases and J dropped 5 bases, with 13 bases sitting between them. CDR1 and CDR2 from the germline V gene are SQVTM and ANQGSEA.

This clonotype occurred a few times. The CDR3 is CASSRTSTVTGELFF. DNA for the CDR3: TGTGCCAGCAGCCGCACTAGTACAGTCACCGGGGAGCTGTTTTTT. The chain combines TRBV4-2 with TRBJ2-2; TRBD2 is a possible D gene (5 bases). Germline loops: CDR1 LGHNA, CDR2 YNFKEQ. The length of the CDR3 is 15 residues. Trimming took off 4 bases at V and 4 bases at J, with 13 bases between the two ends.

This clonotype has only a few counts. The CDR3, as DNA: TGTGCCAGCAGCTTATCCGGGATCAATCAGCCCCAGCATTTT. Residues: CASSLSGINQPQHF. The chain carries TRBV7-9 and TRBJ1-5; D call uncertain. Germline V gives CDR1 SEHNR, CDR2 FQNEAQ (reference sequence). This CDR3 spans 14 amino acids. The V and J ends lost 2 bases and 3 bases respectively, with 8 bases between them.

This clonotype appeared many times. This rearrangement joins TRBV5-1 to TRBJ2-2; D gene unclear. From germline, CDR1 is SGHRS and CDR2 YFSETQ. With 3 bases removed from V and 3 bases from J, the gap between germline ends came to 12 bases. The CDR3 is made up of 15 amino acids. The CDR3 nucleotides read TGCGCCAGCAGCTGGAGCCAGACACACACCGGGGAGCTGTTTTTT. It specifies CASSWSQTHTGELFF.

This clonotype was picked up many times. The chain uses TRBV12-3 or TRBV12-4 and TRBJ2-1; no clear D. The CDR3 has 11 amino acids. V lost 4 bases and J lost 10, with 8 bases in between. The CDR3 sequence: CASSYSFEQFF. DNA for the CDR3: TGTGCCAGCAGTTATAGCTTCGAGCAGTTCTTC.